This entry concerns a single T cell receptor (beta chain). Its matching antigen is unknown. The isolated RNA, all of it, was reverse transcribed, so expressed TCRB transcripts were what got sequenced. Only in-frame clones appear in the TCRdb table, and some are missing; sequencing was by immunoSEQ multiplex PCR. The sample has 150,000 or so clones; approximately 9.1% are singletons. This entry is derived from a study of beta chain features in type 1 diabetes. Turning to the study itself: What patients shared with healthy donors was a similar profile of age, gender and cell yields.

Study observations and caveats: In every one of the four CD4+ subsets, TCRB CDR3s were moderately but significantly shorter in Type 1 diabetes patients.

CDR3 length equals 12 residues. Germline values: CDR1 SNHLY, CDR2 FYNNEI. V shed 4 bases and J shed 9 bases, with 12 bases lying between them. This receptor was identified in a woman aged 18-29 years in good health. Sequences were obtained from central memory CD4+ T cells from blood. V and J are TRBV2 and TRBJ1-2; D not certain. This CDR3 reads CASSGEGGSYTF. Written as DNA, the CDR3 is TGTGCCAGCAGTGGCGAGGGAGGGAGCTACACCTTC.